A selection of T cell receptor beta chains follows, all from one sample in a study of tumor-infiltrating lymphocytes in primary liver carcinoma. TCRdb re-called the multiplex PCR reads with MiXCR, one entry per CDR3 protein. The sample shows 20,000 to 30,000 distinct CDR3 sequences, more than 70% of them seen only once. Sequencing used liver tumor tissue from sampling region 5. The source is a young woman with primary liver carcinoma and hepatitis B virus infection. CDR3s include the opening cysteine and the closing phenylalanine or tryptophan.

v_call	j_call	cdr3_aa
TRBV6-5	TRBJ2-7	CASSYQDSSSYGQYF
TRBV6-5	TRBJ2-3	CTSSRVARGPGDTQYF
TRBV4-3	TRBJ2-6	CASSQESSEIGSGANVLTF
TRBV6-2/TRBV6-3	TRBJ2-7	CASGQLAGGLYEQYF
TRBV24-1	TRBJ2-3	CATSDVIGTATQYF
TRBV7-9	TRBJ1-1	CASSCGLQAIF
TRBV28	TRBJ2-7	CACNLGTVYEQYF
TRBV29-1	TRBJ2-6	CSDQGTGANILTF
TRBV7-9	TRBJ2-1	CASNFGSLYNEQFF
TRBV6-5	TRBJ1-1	CASGWNWDAEASF
TRBV7-8	TRBJ2-3	CASNACRGDRGTHTVTQYF
TRBV6-5	TRBJ1-3	CASSPRSGGSRNTIYF
TRBV13	TRBJ1-1	CASRTWGANTEVFF
TRBV2	TRBJ2-2	CASRRGLAGNSGELFF
TRBV4-3	TRBJ2-5	CASIPTRRQETQYF
TRBV12-3/TRBV12-4	TRBJ2-7	CASSIPYGEQYF
TRBV28	TRBJ2-3	CASSLSRDTKYF
TRBV20-1	TRBJ2-5	CSARDPIGVDQETQYF
TRBV14	TRBJ1-3	CASSGIGASGNTIYF
TRBV11-2	TRBJ2-7	CASILDREGVKYF
TRBV12-5	TRBJ2-1	CASGPDRDYYNEQFF
TRBV6-2/TRBV6-3	TRBJ1-1	CASSYTNRGADAFF
TRBV28	TRBJ1-2	CASIQGQGANYGLTF
TRBV7-2	TRBJ2-2	CASSPLAGGRDRELFF
TRBV10-3	TRBJ2-6	CAISGPSRANVQTF
TRBV12-3/TRBV12-4	TRBJ2-7	CASSLSREGVEQHF
TRBV11-3	TRBJ2-3	CASISGSVRGTDTQYF
TRBV12-3/TRBV12-4	TRBJ2-4	CASTMGAGTGAKNVQYF
TRBV11-3	TRBJ2-1	CANSSGLAGAEQFF
TRBV28	TRBJ2-1	CASSLNLGIDSTGQFF
TRBV11-2	TRBJ2-1	CASSLEQGARRERGHYNDQFF
TRBV6-5	TRBJ1-5	CASTSVWGKRLQPQHF
TRBV12-3/TRBV12-4	TRBJ1-2	CVSSYGTLYGYTF